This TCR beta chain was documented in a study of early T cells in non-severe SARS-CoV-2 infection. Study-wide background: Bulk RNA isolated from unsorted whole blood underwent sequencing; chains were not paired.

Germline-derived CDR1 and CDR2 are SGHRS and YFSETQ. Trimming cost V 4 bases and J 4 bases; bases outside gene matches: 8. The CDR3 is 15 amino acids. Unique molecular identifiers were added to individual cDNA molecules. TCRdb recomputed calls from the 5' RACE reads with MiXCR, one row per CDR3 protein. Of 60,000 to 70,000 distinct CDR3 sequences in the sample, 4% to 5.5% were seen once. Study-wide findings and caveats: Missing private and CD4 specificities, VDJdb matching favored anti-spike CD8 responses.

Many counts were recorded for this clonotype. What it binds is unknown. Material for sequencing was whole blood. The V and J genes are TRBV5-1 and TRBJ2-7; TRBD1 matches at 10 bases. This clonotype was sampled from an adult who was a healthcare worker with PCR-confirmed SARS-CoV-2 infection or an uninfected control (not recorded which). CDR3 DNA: TGCGCCAGCAGCCCGGACGGGACAGGGGTATACGAGCAGTACTTC. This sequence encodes CASSPDGTGVYEQYF.